Listed here are 25 T cell receptor beta chains from one sample, sequenced in a study of T cells in Graves' hyperthyroidism and ophthalmopathy. Amplified TCR beta CDR3 regions derived from RNA transcripts. Carried out on the TCR CDR3, a first-round RT-PCR used the HTBI primer set. Each CDR3 protein is one row after TCRdb ran MiXCR on the multiplex PCR reads. The table records more than 55,000 distinct CDR3 sequences, about 50% of them present only once. Specimen: blood. These receptors originate from an older woman with Graves' ophthalmopathy.

This clonotype was detected once. V is TRBV20-1 and J is TRBJ2-1; 11 nucleotides align to TRBD2. V lost 0 bases to trimming and J lost 4 bases; unmatched junction nucleotides: 2. The CDR3 is 15 residues long. Germline CDR1 reads DFQATT; CDR2 reads SNEGSKA (reference sequence). The CDR3 is CSAREGTSGYNEQFF. The CDR3 coding sequence is TGCAGTGCTAGAGAGGGGACTAGCGGATACAATGAGCAGTTCTTC.

This clonotype was seen ten or more times. The genes are TRBV7-8 and TRBJ1-1; D is unresolved. V dropped 2 bases and J dropped 7 bases, with 8 bases sitting between them. The germline V gene has CDR1 SGHVS and CDR2 FQNEAQ. CDR3 length: 12 residues. CDR3 bases: TGTGCCAGCAGCTTAAATTCGGGTGAAGCTTTCTTT. It encodes CASSLNSGEAFF. Based on the CDR3 plus reference TRBV7-8 and TRBJ1-1, the full variable domain is GAGVSQSPRYKVAKRGQDVALRCDPISGHVSLFWYQQALGQGPEFLTYFQNEAQLDKSGLPSDRFFAERPEGSVSTLKIQRTQQEDSAVYLCASSLNSGEAFFGQGTRLTVV.

This clonotype showed up many times. The chain recombines TRBV6-5 with TRBJ1-4, with D possibly TRBD1 on 5 matching bases. V was shortened by 3 bases and J by 6 bases, with 17 bases between the two germline ends. CDR3 size: 16 residues. Germline-derived CDR1 and CDR2 are MNHEY and SVGAGI. For the CDR3, the DNA is TGTGCCAGCAGTTATTCCCCGGCAGGGATATATGAAAAACTGTTTTTT. Amino acids: CASSYSPAGIYEKLFF.

CDR3 amino acids: CASSYSGVNYGYTF. In DNA form, the CDR3 reads TGTGCCAGCAGTTACTCTGGCGTCAACTATGGCTACACCTTC. This rearrangement joins TRBV6-6 to TRBJ1-2, with D unresolved. Deletions cut 0 bases from V and 2 bases from J, with 7 bases between. Per the germline V gene, CDR1 is MNHNY and CDR2 is SVGAGI (reference sequence). The CDR3 loop spans 14 amino acids.

By share of the sample, this clonotype is medium-sized. This chain uses TRBV2 with TRBJ1-3, with D uncertain. V shed 8 bases and J shed 3 bases, with 8 bases lying between them. This CDR3 spans 12 amino acids. The germline V gene encodes CDR1 SNHLY and CDR2 FYNNEI. The CDR3 coding sequence is TGTGCCAGCGAGGAGGGTGGAAACACCATATATTTT. It is translated as CASEEGGNTIYF.

V is TRBV6-5 and J is TRBJ1-5; D is undetermined. The CDR3 totals 15 residues. Germline CDR1 is MNHEY and CDR2 is SVGAGI. Trimming stripped 6 bases from V and 3 bases from J, with 15 bases between. CDR3: CASRPRSEDNQPQHF. CDR3 coding DNA: TGTGCCAGCAGGCCCCGTTCAGAAGACAATCAGCCCCAGCATTTT.

Notes on this clonotype: Germline is not matched at one junction end, which may reflect a read error. This chain connects TRBV11-2 to TRBJ2-1, with 8 bases matching TRBD2. The CDR3 runs 14 residues. Germline V lookup: CDR1 SGHAT, CDR2 FQNNGV. CDR3 sequence reads: CTSSFTGRANEQFF. The CDR3 coding sequence is TGTACCAGCAGCTTTACCGGGAGGGCCAATGAGCAGTTCTTC. Drawing the rest from reference TRBV11-2 and TRBJ2-1, the complete variable domain is EAGVAQSPRYKIIEKRQSVAFWCNPISGHATLYWYQQILGQGPKLLIQFQNNGVVDDSQLPKDRFSAERLKGVDSTLKIQPAKLEDSAVYLCTSSFTGRANEQFFGPGTRLTVL.

This clonotype was seen a single time. This chain joins TRBV20-1 and TRBJ2-3; D possibly corresponds to TRBD1 (5 bases). The germline gives CDR1 DFQATT, CDR2 SNEGSKA (reference sequence). The CDR3 contains 13 residues. Deletions cut 4 bases from V and 3 bases from J, with 11 bases between. For the CDR3, the DNA is TGCAGTGCTACCAATTCAGGGACAGATACGCAGTATTTT. Translating it yields CSATNSGTDTQYF.

With respect to this clonotype: One end of the junction varies from germline; a read error may be responsible. V gene TRBV7-9 combines with J gene TRBJ2-6, with 11 positions matching TRBD2. CDR1 is SEHNR, CDR2 FQNEAQ, per germline (reference sequence). The CDR3 contains 14 residues. The CDR3 nucleotides read TGTGCCAGCAGCTTTAGCGGGGGGGCCTACGTCCTGACTTTC. This codes for CASSFSGGAYVLTF.

This clonotype was counted many times. V usage is TRBV12-3 or TRBV12-4 and J usage is TRBJ1-4; D is ambiguous. Trimming left V 5 bases short and J 0 bases short, with 10 bases between. This CDR3 has 15 amino acids. The CDR3 nucleotides are TGTGCCAGCAGTGACCCAGTTGCAACTAATGAAAAACTGTTTTTT. Its translation is CASSDPVATNEKLFF.

By proportion, this clonotype is medium-sized (0.01 to 0.1%). The chain employs TRBV7-6 and TRBJ2-7; TRBD1 is a possible D gene (6 bases). Trimming took off 2 bases at V and 5 bases at J, with 10 bases between the two ends. CDR3 length: 13 residues. Germline CDR1 is SGHVS and CDR2 is FNYEAQ. The CDR3 bases are TGTGCCAGCAGCTTAAGCCAGGGGAACGAGCAGTACTTC. As protein: CASSLSQGNEQYF.

This clonotype was counted ten times or more. The chain uses TRBV9 and TRBJ2-2; 9 bases are a match to TRBD1. The CDR3 runs to 17 residues. J lost 5 bases, V lost 4 bases, and 12 bases had no gene match. From germline, CDR1 is SGDLS and CDR2 YYNGEE. In nucleotides, the CDR3 is TGTGCCAGCAGCCTAGGACAGGGGCGGCCGACAACCGGGGAGCTGTTTTTT. Amino acids: CASSLGQGRPTTGELFF.

The sample holds many counts of this clonotype. This chain connects TRBV6-6 to TRBJ2-7, with a possible D match to TRBD2 (7 bases). The CDR3 sequence is 13 residues long. With 4 bases removed from V and 3 bases from J, the gap between germline ends came to 10 bases. Germline loops: CDR1 MNHNY, CDR2 SVGAGI (reference sequence). CDR3 amino acids: CASSFGGHYEQYF. The CDR3 bases are TGTGCCAGCAGTTTCGGGGGGCACTACGAGCAGTACTTC.

The chain recombines TRBV6-4 with TRBJ2-2; 7 bases map to TRBD2. V dropped 2 bases and J dropped 3; count of bases not matched to a gene: 3. Per germline, CDR1 MRHNA and CDR2 SNTAGT. The CDR3 length is 15 residues. CDR3 sequence (DNA): TGTGCCAGCAGTGACAGGGCGGGAGACACCGGGGAGCTGTTTTTT. Translated, it gives CASSDRAGDTGELFF.

The V and J genes are TRBV19 and TRBJ1-2, with D possibly matching TRBD1 (6 bases). The CDR3 is made up of 12 amino acids. The V end lost 7 bases, the J end lost 8 bases, and 14 bases lay between the germline ends. Germline V gene sequence: CDR1 LNHDA, CDR2 SQIVND (reference sequence). The CDR3 sequence: CASTIGGDGYTF. The CDR3 DNA follows: TGTGCCAGTACCATAGGGGGGGACGGCTACACCTTC.

CDR3 DNA: TGTGCCAGCAGTTTGGGGCTAGCGGTGAACACTGAAGCTTTCTTT. This gives the protein CASSLGLAVNTEAFF. This chain uses TRBV28 with TRBJ1-1; D may be TRBD1 (5 bases). Germline V gene data show CDR1 as MDHEN and CDR2 as SYDVKM. V lost 3 bases and J 0 bases, leaving 11 bases between the germline ends. CDR3 length equals 15 residues.

This clonotype showed up many times. The chain uses TRBV5-8 and TRBJ2-3, with D possibly TRBD2 on 5 matching bases. The V gene's germline CDR1 is SGHTS and CDR2 YDEGEE. V shed 0 bases and J shed 11 bases, with 10 bases lying between them. The CDR3 is 12 amino acids. The CDR3 reads CASSLVVGRQYF. The CDR3, as DNA: TGTGCCAGCAGCTTGGTCGTTGGGAGGCAGTATTTT. Based on the CDR3 plus reference TRBV5-8 and TRBJ2-3, the full variable domain is EAGVTQSPTHLIKTRGQQATLRCSPISGHTSVYWYQQALGLGLQFLLWYDEGEERNRGNFPPRFSGRQFPNYSSELNVNALELEDSALYLCASSLVVGRQYFGPGTRLTVL.

The chain carries TRBV11-3 and TRBJ2-1; 10 positions agree with TRBD2. This CDR3 has 15 residues. V trimming: 3 bases; J trimming: 10 bases; junction bases outside the gene matches: 9. CDR1 SGHNT and CDR2 YENEEA come from the germline V gene. The CDR3, as DNA: TGTGCCAGCAGCTTGGGGGGTCTAGCGGGAGAGGAGCAGTTCTTC. As protein: CASSLGGLAGEEQFF. The full variable domain, its missing parts supplied by reference TRBV11-3 and TRBJ2-1, is EAGVVQSPRYKIIEKKQPVAFWCNPISGHNTLYWYLQNLGQGPELLIRYENEEAVDDSQLPKDRFSAERLKGVDSTLKIQPAELGDSAVYLCASSLGGLAGEEQFFGPGTRLTVL.

This clonotype was seen only once. Here the CDR3 reads CASSSNGDEQYF. CDR3 DNA sequence: TGTGCCAGCAGCTCGAACGGGGACGAGCAGTACTTC. The chain combines TRBV7-2 with TRBJ2-7, with TRBD2 as a possible D gene (5 bases). The CDR3 is made up of 12 amino acids. V lost 4 bases and J lost 5, with 9 bases in between. The germline CDR1 and CDR2 sequences are SGHTA and FQGNSA. The whole variable domain, remainder taken from reference TRBV7-2 and TRBJ2-7, is GAGVSQSPSNKVTEKGKDVELRCDPISGHTALYWYRQSLGQGLEFLIYFQGNSAPDKSGLPSDRFSAERTGGSVSTLTIQRTQQEDSAVYLCASSSNGDEQYFGPGTRLTVT.

This chain connects TRBV10-1 to TRBJ2-1; TRBD1 is a possible D gene (5 bases). The germline CDR1 and CDR2 sequences are WNHNN and SYGVQD (reference sequence). Deletions cut 6 bases from V and 0 bases from J, with 15 bases between. CDR3 length: 16 amino acids. Written as DNA, the CDR3 is TGCGCCAGCAGCGTTACCTCAGGGATCTCCTACAATGAGCAGTTCTTC. It yields the protein CASSVTSGISYNEQFF.

V gene TRBV9 combines with J gene TRBJ2-1; TRBD2 aligns across 12 bases. Germline CDR1 SGDLS, CDR2 YYNGEE. This CDR3 has 14 residues. Trimming removed 0 bases from V and 15 bases from J; junction bases left unmatched: 7. As DNA, the CDR3 is TGTGCCAGCAGCGTAGAACCTAGCGGGGGGGTAGGGTTCTTC. It yields the protein CASSVEPSGGVGFF.

The chain has TRBV9 and TRBJ2-5; 9 positions match TRBD2. The CDR3 sequence is 16 residues long. The V segment lost 0 bases and the J segment 2 bases; nucleotides outside the gene matches: 5. Germline assignment: CDR1 SGDLS and CDR2 YYNGEE. The CDR3 DNA follows: TGTGCCAGCAGCGTAGGGGCGGGAGGGGTTCAAGAGACCCAGTACTTC. Translated, it gives CASSVGAGGVQETQYF.

This chain links TRBV2 with TRBJ2-3, with 10 bases aligning to TRBD2. J gave up 1 base and V 5 bases, and 15 bases lay outside the gene matches. The CDR3 length is 19 residues. Germline CDR1 and CDR2: SNHLY and FYNNEI. The CDR3 sequence: CASSFVSGRSGSGTDTQYF. The DNA for the CDR3 is TGTGCCAGCAGTTTTGTTAGCGGGAGGTCCGGTTCGGGCACAGATACGCAGTATTTT.

A note on this clonotype: At one boundary the junction diverges from the germline segment, which might be a read error. The chain uses TRBV5-1 and TRBJ1-5; a possible D gene is TRBD1 (5 bases). CDR1 and CDR2 (germline): SGHRS, YFSETQ. The length of the CDR3 is 15 residues. The CDR3 sequence is CAGSSGTDSNQPQHF. CDR3 DNA sequence: TGCGCCGGCAGCTCCGGGACGGATAGCAATCAGCCCCAGCATTTT.

This clonotype has at least ten counts. The genes are TRBV5-6 and TRBJ1-6, with 8 bases fitting TRBD1. The CDR3 covers 17 residues. Germline V gene lookup returns CDR1 SGHDT and CDR2 YYEEEE. V was pared by 6 bases and J by 9 bases, with 17 bases of the junction left unmatched. In DNA, the CDR3 is TGTGCCAGCACTCTGGGCAGGGGGCTAGAAATCGGTTCACCCCTCCACTTT. Amino acid sequence: CASTLGRGLEIGSPLHF.